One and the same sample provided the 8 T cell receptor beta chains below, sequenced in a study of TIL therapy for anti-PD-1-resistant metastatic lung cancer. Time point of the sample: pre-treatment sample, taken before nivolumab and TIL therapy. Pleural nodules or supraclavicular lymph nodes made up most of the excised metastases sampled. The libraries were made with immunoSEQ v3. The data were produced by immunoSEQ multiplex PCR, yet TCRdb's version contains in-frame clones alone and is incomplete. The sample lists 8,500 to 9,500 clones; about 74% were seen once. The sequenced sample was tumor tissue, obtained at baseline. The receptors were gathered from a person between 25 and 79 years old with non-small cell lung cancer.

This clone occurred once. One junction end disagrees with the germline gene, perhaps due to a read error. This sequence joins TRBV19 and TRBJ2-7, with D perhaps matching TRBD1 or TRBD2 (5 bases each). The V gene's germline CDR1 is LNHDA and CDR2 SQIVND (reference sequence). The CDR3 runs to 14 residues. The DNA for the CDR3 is TGTGCCAGTAGTATCGGGACCGAGTCCTCCGAGCAGTACTTC. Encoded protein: CASSIGTESSEQYF.

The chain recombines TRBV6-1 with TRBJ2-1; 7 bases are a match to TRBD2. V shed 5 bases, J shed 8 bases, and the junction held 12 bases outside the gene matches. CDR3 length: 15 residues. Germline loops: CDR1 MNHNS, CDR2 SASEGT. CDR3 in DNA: TGTGCCAGCAGTCTTAATGGGAGGGAGATCGATGAGCAGTTCTTC. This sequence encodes CASSLNGREIDEQFF.

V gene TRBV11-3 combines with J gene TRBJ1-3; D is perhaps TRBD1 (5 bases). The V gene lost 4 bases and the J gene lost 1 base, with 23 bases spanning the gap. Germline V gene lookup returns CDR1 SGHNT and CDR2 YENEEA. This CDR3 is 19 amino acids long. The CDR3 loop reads CASSSRDPKWPSSGNTIYF. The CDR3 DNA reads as TGTGCCAGCAGCTCCCGGGACCCTAAGTGGCCGAGTTCTGGAAACACCATATATTTT.

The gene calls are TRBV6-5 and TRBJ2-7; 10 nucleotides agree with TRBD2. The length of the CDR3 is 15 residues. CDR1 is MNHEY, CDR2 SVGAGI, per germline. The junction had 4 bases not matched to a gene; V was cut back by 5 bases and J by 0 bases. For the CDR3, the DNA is TGTGCCAGCAGTCCCTGGACTAGCGGCTCCTACGAGCAGTACTTC. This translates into CASSPWTSGSYEQYF.

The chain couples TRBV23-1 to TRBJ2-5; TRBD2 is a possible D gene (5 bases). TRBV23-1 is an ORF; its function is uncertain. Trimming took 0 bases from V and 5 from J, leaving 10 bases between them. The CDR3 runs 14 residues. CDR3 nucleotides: TGCGCCAGCAGTCAATCCACGGGGTCCGAGACCCAGTACTTC. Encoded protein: CASSQSTGSETQYF.

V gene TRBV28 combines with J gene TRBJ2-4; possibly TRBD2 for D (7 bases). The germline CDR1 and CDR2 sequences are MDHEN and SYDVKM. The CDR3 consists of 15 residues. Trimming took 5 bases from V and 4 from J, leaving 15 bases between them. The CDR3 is CASSRGARAKNIQYF. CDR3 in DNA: TGTGCCAGCAGTCGGGGGGCGCGGGCGAAAAACATTCAGTACTTC.

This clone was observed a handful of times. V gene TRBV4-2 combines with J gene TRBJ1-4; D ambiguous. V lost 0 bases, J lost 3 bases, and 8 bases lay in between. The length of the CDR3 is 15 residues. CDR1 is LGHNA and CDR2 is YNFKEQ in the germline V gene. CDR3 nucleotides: TGTGCCAGCAGCCAAGATTCCGGGGCTAATGAAAAACTGTTTTTT. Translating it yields CASSQDSGANEKLFF.

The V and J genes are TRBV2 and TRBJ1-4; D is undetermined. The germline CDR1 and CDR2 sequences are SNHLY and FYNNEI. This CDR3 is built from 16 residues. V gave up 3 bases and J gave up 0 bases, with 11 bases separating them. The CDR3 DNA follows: TGTGCCAGCAGTGACCGCACAAGAGCAACTAATGAAAAACTGTTTTTT. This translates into CASSDRTRATNEKLFF.